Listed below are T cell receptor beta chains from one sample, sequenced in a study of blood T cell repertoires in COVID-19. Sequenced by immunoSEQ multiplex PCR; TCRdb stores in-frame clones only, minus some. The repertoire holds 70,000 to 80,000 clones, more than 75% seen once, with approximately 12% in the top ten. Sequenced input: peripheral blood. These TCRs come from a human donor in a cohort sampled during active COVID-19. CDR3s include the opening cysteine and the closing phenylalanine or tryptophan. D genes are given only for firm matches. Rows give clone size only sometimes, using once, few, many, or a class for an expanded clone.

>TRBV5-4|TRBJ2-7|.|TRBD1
TGTGCCAGCAGCTCCACCGACAGGGATAACGGCTACGAGCAGTACTTC
CASSSTDRDNGYEQYF
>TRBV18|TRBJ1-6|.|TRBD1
TGTGCCAGCTCGGCCGGACAGGGCCAAACGGGGCCCCTCCACTTT
CASSAGQGQTGPLHF
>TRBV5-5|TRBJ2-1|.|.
TGTGCCAGCAGCTTGAGGCCAGGTCACAATGAGCAGTTCTTC
CASSLRPGHNEQFF
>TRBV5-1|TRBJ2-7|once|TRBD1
TGCGCCAGCAGCGGGGGGACAGGCCTTACGGGGCAGTACTTC
CASSGGTGLTGQYF
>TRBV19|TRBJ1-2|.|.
TGTGCCAGTAGTACAGGCTACTGGGATGGCTACACCTTC
CASSTGYWDGYTF
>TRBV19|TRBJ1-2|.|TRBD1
TGTGCCAGTAGATTTAGGGGGCAATTCGATGGCTACACCTTC
CASRFRGQFDGYTF
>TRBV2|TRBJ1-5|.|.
TGTGCCAGCAGATCGGGATCTATAAGCAATCAGCCCCAGCATTTT
CASRSGSISNQPQHF
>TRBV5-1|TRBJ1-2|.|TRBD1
TGCGCCAGCAGCTTGGGCGCGGGACAGAGCTATGGCTACACCTTC
CASSLGAGQSYGYTF
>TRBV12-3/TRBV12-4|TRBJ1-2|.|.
TGTGCCAGCGGGGGCGAGTTCTCAAACTTC
CASGGEFSNF
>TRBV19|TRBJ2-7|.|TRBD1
TGTGCCAGTAGTCTGACAGGGTCAAAGGCCTACGAGCAGTACTTC
CASSLTGSKAYEQYF
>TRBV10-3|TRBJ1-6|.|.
TGTGCCATCAAAGAGGGAAATAATTCACCCCTCCACTTT
CAIKEGNNSPLHF
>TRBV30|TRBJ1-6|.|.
TGTGCCTGGAGTGTACTGAGGACTCAGAATTCACCCCTCCACTTT
CAWSVLRTQNSPLHF
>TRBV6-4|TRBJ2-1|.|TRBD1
TGTGCCAGCAGTGACGGGACAGGACACAATGAGCAGTTCTTC
CASSDGTGHNEQFF
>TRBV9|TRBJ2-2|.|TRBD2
TGTGCCAGCAGCCTGGGACTAGCGCACGGGGAGCTGTTTTTT
CASSLGLAHGELFF
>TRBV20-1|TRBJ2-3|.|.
TGCAGTGCTAGTCCCGACTCCGTCACAGATACGCAGTATTTT
CSASPDSVTDTQYF
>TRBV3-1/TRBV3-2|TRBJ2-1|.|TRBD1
TGTGCCAGCAGCCGCCCCAAGGGACAGGGGGGTAACAATGAGCAGTTCTTC
CASSRPKGQGGNNEQFF
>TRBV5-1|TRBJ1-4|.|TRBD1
TGCGCCAGCAGCGTGACAGGGCCTGGCGAAAAACTGTTTTTT
CASSVTGPGEKLFF
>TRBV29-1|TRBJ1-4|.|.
TGCAGCGTTGAGGACAGAGCAACTAATGAAAAACTGTTTTTT
CSVEDRATNEKLFF
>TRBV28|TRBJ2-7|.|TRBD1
TGTGCCAGCAGTTTAGGGGAATGGGACAGGGGGAGCGAGCAGTACTTC
CASSLGEWDRGSEQYF
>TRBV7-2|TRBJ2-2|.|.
TGTGCCAGCAGTTCAGGGTTCCAGAGCGGGGAGCTGTTTTTT
CASSSGFQSGELFF
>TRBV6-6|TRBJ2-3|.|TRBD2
TGTGCCAGTAAGCGGGGGGACACAGATACGCAGTATTTT
CASKRGDTDTQYF
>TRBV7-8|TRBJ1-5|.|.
TGTGCCAGCACATCAGGCTTTGGAAGCAATCAGCCCCAGCATTTT
CASTSGFGSNQPQHF
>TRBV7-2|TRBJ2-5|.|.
TGTGCCAGCAGCTTAGCCGGCGGGGTAGAGACCCAGTACTTC
CASSLAGGVETQYF
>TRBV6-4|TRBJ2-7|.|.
TGTGCCAGCAGAGAGGGGCAGTACTTC
CASREGQYF
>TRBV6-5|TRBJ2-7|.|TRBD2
TGTGCCAGCAGTTACTCGACTAGCGGGACCTACGAGCAGTACTTC
CASSYSTSGTYEQYF
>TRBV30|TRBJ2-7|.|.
TGTGCCTGGAGTGTACGCGGGGAGCAGTACTTC
CAWSVRGEQYF
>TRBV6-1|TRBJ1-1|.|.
TGTGCCAGCAGTGAACTCGGGGGACGGGGCACTGAAGCTTTCTTT
CASSELGGRGTEAFF
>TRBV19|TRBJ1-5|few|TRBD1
TGTGCCAGTGGCGACAGGGATTCTGTGGGCAATCAGCCCCAGCATTTT
CASGDRDSVGNQPQHF
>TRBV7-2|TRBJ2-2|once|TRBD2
TGTGCCAGCAGCTTGGGGGGACTAGCGTCGGCCGGGGAGCTGTTTTTT
CASSLGGLASAGELFF
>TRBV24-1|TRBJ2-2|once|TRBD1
TGTGCCACCAGTGATTTGGGGGACAGGGGGTCCGGGGAGCTGTTTTTT
CATSDLGDRGSGELFF
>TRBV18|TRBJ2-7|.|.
TGTGCCAGCTCACCACCCGGGATTCCAAACGAGCAGTACTTC
CASSPPGIPNEQYF
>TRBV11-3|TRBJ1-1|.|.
TGTGCCAGCAACTTCGAGGAGACCACTGAAGCTTTCTTT
CASNFEETTEAFF
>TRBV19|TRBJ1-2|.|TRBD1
TGTGCCAGTAGGGCATTCCCCGGGACAGGGGAGGCCTATGGCTACACCTTC
CASRAFPGTGEAYGYTF
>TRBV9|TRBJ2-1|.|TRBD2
TGTGCCAGCAGCGAAGGGACTAGCGGGGATTCCTACAATGAGCAGTTCTTC
CASSEGTSGDSYNEQFF
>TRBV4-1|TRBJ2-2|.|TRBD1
TGCGCCAGCAGCCGATGGGACAGGGAGACCGGGGAGCTGTTTTTT
CASSRWDRETGELFF
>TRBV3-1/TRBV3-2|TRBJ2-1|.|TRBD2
TGTGCCAGCAGCCCGGGACTAGCGGGGGTAAACAATGAGCAGTTCTTC
CASSPGLAGVNNEQFF
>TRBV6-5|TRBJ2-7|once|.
TGTGCCAGCAGTTATACAGGTTCCTACGAGCAGTACTTC
CASSYTGSYEQYF
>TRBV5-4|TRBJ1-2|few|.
TGTGCCAGCAGCTTGGGGGGCGGGGGAGGCTACACCTTC
CASSLGGGGGYTF
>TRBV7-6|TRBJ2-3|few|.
TGTGCCAGCAGCTTTAATATCGGCGGGGGCACAGATACGCAGTATTTT
CASSFNIGGGTDTQYF
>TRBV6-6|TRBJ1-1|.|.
TGTGCCAGCAGTATCGACGGGATTAACACTGAAGCTTTCTTT
CASSIDGINTEAFF
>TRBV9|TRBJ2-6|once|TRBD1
TGTGCCAGCAGCGTGTACAGGGGATCTGGGGCCAACGTCCTGACTTTC
CASSVYRGSGANVLTF
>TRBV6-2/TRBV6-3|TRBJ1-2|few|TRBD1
TGTGCCAGCAGTTACTCGAGCCCGGACAGGGTCCATGGCTACACCTTC
CASSYSSPDRVHGYTF
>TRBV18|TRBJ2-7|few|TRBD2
TGTGCCAGCTCACCATTGGGGACTAGCGGGTCCGAGCAGTACTTC
CASSPLGTSGSEQYF
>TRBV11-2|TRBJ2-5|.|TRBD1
TGTGCCAGCAGCCGCGGACAGGGTGAGACCCAGTACTTC
CASSRGQGETQYF
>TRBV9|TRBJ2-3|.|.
TGTGCCAGCAGCGTGGCTAGCGCTAAAGATACGCAGTATTTT
CASSVASAKDTQYF